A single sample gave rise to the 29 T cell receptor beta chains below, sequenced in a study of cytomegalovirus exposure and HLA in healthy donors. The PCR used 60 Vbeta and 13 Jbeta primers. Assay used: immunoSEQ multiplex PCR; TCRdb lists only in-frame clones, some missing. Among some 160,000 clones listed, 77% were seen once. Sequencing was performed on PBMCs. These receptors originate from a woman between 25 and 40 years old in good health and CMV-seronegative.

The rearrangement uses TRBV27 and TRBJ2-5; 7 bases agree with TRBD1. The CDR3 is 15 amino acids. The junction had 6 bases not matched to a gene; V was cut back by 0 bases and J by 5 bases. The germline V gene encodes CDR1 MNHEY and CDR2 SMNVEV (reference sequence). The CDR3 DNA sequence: TGTGCCAGCAGTTTATCGAGTACAGGGGCGGAGACCCAGTACTTC. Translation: CASSLSSTGAETQYF.

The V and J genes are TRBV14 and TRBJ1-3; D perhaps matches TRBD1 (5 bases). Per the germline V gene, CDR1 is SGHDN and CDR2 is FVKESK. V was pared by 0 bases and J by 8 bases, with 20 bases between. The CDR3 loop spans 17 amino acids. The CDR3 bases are TGTGCCAGCAGCCAAGATCCAAGCGACAGCTCCTCAGACACCATATATTTT. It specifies CASSQDPSDSSSDTIYF.

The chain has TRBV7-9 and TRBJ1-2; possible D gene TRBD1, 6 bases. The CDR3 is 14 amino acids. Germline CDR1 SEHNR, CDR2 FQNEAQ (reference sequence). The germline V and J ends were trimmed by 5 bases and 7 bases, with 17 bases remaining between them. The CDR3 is CASSPWAGAGGYTF. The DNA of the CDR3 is TGTGCCAGCAGCCCATGGGCAGGGGCAGGTGGCTACACCTTC.

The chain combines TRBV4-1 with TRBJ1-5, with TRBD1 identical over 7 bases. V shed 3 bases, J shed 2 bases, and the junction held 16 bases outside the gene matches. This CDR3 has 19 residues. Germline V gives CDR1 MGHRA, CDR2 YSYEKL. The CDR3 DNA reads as TGCGCCAGCAGCCACGCAGGACAGGTCGGGGTTCTTCGCAATCAGCCCCAGCATTTT. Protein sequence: CASSHAGQVGVLRNQPQHF.

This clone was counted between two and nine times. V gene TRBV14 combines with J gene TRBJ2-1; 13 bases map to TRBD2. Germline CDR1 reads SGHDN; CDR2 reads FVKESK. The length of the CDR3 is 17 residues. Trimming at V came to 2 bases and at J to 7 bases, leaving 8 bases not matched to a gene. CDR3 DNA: TGTGCCAGCAGCCAACAACTAGCGGGAGGGCCATTAAATGAGCAGTTCTTC. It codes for CASSQQLAGGPLNEQFF.

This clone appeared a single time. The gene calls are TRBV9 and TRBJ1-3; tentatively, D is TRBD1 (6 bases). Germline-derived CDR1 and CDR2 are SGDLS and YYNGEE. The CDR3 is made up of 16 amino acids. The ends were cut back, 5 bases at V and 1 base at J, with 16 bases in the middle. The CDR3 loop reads CASSRTGGQSGNTIYF. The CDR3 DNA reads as TGTGCCAGCAGTCGGACGGGGGGGCAGTCTGGAAACACCATATATTTT.

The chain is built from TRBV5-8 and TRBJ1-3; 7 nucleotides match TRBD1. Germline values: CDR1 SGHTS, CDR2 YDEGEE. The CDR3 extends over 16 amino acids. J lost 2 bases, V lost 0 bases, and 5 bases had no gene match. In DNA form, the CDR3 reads TGTGCCAGCAGCTTGGTCAGGGGGAGAACTGGAAACACCATATATTTT. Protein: CASSLVRGRTGNTIYF.

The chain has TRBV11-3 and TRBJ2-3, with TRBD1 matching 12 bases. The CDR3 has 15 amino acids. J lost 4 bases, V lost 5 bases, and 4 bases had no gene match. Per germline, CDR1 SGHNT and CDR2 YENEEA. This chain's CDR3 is CASSPGQGASDTQYF. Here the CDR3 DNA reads TGTGCCAGCAGCCCGGGACAGGGGGCTTCAGATACGCAGTATTTT. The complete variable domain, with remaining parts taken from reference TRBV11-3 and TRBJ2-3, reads EAGVVQSPRYKIIEKKQPVAFWCNPISGHNTLYWYLQNLGQGPELLIRYENEEAVDDSQLPKDRFSAERLKGVDSTLKIQPAELGDSAVYLCASSPGQGASDTQYFGPGTRLTVL.

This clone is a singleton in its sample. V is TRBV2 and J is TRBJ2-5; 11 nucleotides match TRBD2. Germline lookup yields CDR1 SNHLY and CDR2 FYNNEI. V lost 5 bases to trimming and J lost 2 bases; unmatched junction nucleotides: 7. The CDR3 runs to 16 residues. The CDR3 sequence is CASSHRLAGLQETQYF. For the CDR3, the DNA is TGTGCCAGCAGTCACCGACTAGCGGGGCTACAAGAGACCCAGTACTTC.

This CDR3 is CASSPGTGEKLFF. DNA for the CDR3: TGTGCCAGCAGCCCGGGCACAGGAGAGAAACTGTTTTTT. The genes are TRBV5-4 and TRBJ1-4; weak D call: TRBD1 (5 bases). Looked up from germline, CDR1 is SGHNT and CDR2 is YYREEE (reference sequence). The V gene lost 4 bases and the J gene lost 11 bases, with 15 bases spanning the gap. The CDR3 length is 13 residues.

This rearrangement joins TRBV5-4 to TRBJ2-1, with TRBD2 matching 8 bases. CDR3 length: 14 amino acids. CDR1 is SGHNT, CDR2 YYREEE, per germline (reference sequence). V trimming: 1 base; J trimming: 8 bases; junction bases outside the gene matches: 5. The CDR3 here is CASSLYGRADEQFF. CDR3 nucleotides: TGTGCCAGCAGCTTGTACGGGAGGGCGGATGAGCAGTTCTTC. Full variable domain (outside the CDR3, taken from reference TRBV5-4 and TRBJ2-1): ETGVTQSPTHLIKTRGQQVTLRCSSQSGHNTVSWYQQALGQGPQFIFQYYREEENGRGNFPPRFSGLQFPNYSSELNVNALELDDSALYLCASSLYGRADEQFFGPGTRLTVL.

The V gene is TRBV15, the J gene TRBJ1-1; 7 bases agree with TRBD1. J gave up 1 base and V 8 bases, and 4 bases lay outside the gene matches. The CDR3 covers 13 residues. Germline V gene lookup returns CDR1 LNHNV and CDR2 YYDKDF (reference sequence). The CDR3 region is CATQGQKNTEAFF. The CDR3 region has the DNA TGTGCCACCCAGGGACAGAAGAACACTGAAGCTTTCTTT.

The CDR3 here is CASSVPPQGARNYGYTF. CDR3 coding DNA: TGTGCCAGCAGCGTTCCTCCGCAGGGGGCTAGGAACTATGGCTACACCTTC. The V and J genes are TRBV7-9 and TRBJ1-2; 8 positions agree with TRBD1. The trim removed 5 bases at V and 2 bases at J, leaving 13 bases unmatched. The germline CDR1 and CDR2 sequences are SEHNR and FQNEAQ (reference sequence). The CDR3 covers 17 residues. Complete variable domain (other parts from reference TRBV7-9 and TRBJ1-2): DTGVSQNPRHKITKRGQNVTFRCDPISEHNRLYWYRQTLGQGPEFLTYFQNEAQLEKSRLLSDRFSAERPKGSFSTLEIQRTEQGDSAMYLCASSVPPQGARNYGYTFGSGTRLTVV.

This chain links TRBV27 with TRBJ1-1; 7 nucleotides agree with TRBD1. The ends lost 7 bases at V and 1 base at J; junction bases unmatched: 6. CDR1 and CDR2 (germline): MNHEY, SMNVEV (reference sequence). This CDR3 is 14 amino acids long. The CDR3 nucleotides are TGTGCCAGCAAAAAAGGGGGCACGAACACTGAAGCTTTCTTT. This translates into CASKKGGTNTEAFF.

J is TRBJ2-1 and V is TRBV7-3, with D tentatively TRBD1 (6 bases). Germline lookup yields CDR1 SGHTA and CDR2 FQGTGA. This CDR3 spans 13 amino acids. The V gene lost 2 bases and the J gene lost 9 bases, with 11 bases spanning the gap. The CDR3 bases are TGTGCCAGCAGCTTAGACACAGGGACTGAGCAGTTCTTC. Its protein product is CASSLDTGTEQFF.

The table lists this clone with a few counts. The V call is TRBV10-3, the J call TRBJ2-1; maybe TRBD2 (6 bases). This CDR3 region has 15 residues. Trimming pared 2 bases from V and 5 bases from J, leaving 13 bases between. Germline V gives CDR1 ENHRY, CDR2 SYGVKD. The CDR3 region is CAISERVGGNNEQFF. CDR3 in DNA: TGTGCCATCAGTGAGAGGGTCGGGGGAAACAATGAGCAGTTCTTC.

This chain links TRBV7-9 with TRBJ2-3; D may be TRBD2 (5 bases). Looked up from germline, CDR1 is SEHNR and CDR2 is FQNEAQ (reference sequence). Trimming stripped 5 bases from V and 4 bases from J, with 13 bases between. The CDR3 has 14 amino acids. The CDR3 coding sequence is TGTGCCAGCAGCCCTGGACTCCCCCCAGATACGCAGTATTTT. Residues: CASSPGLPPDTQYF.

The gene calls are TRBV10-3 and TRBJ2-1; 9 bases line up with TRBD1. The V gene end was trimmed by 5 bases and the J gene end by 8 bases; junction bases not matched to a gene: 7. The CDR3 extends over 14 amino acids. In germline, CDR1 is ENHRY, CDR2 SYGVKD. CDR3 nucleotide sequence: TGTGCCATCAGTTCCGGGACAGGGATCGATGAGCAGTTCTTC. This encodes CAISSGTGIDEQFF.

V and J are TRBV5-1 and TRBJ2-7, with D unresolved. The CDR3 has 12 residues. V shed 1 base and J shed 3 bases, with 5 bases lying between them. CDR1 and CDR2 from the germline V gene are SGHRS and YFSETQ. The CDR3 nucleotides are TGCGCCAGCAGCTTGCAGAACTACGAGCAGTACTTC. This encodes CASSLQNYEQYF.

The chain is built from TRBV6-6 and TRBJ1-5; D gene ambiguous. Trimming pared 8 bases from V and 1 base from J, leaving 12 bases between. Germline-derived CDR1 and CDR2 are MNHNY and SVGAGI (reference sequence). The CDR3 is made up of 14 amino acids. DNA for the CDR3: TGTGCCAGCTCCAGAGGGAGGAGCAATCAGCCCCAGCATTTT. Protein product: CASSRGRSNQPQHF.

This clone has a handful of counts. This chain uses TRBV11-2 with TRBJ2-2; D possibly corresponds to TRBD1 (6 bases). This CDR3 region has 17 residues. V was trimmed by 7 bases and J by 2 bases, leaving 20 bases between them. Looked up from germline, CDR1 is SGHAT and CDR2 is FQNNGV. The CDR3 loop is CASKEFLQGVNTGELFF. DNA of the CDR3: TGTGCCAGCAAAGAGTTTCTACAGGGTGTAAACACCGGGGAGCTGTTTTTT.

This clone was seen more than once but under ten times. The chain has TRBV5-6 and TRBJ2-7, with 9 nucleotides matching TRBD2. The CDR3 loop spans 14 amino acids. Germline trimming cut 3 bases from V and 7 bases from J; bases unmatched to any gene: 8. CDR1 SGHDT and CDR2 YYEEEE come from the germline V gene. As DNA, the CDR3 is TGTGCCAGCAGCTACCTAGCGGGGTCTGGAGAGCAGTACTTC. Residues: CASSYLAGSGEQYF.

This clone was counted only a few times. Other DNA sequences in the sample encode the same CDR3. The CDR3, as DNA: TGTGCCACCAGCAGAGACCGGGGACTAGCGGGGGAAGAGACCCAGTACTTC. Protein sequence: CATSRDRGLAGEETQYF. J is TRBJ2-5 and V is TRBV15; 14 bases are shared with TRBD2. This CDR3 comprises 17 residues. Germline lookup yields CDR1 LNHNV and CDR2 YYDKDF (reference sequence). The junction had 3 bases not matched to a gene; V was cut back by 0 bases and J by 3 bases.

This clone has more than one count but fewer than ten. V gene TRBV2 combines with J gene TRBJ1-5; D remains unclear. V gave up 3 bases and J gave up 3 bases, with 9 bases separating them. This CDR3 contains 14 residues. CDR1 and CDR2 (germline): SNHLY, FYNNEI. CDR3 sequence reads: CASSDRPDNQPQHF. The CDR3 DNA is TGTGCCAGCAGTGACAGGCCTGACAATCAGCCCCAGCATTTT.

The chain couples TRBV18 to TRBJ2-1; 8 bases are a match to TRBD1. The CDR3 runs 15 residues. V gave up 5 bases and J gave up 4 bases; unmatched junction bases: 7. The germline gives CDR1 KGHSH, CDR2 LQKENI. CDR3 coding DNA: TGTGCCAGCTCAAAAGGACAGGGACAATACAATGAGCAGTTCTTC. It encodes CASSKGQGQYNEQFF. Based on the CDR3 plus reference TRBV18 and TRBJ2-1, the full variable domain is NAGVMQNPRHLVRRRGQEARLRCSPMKGHSHVYWYRQLPEEGLKFMVYLQKENIIDESGMPKERFSAEFPKEGPSILRIQQVVRGDSAAYFCASSKGQGQYNEQFFGPGTRLTVL.

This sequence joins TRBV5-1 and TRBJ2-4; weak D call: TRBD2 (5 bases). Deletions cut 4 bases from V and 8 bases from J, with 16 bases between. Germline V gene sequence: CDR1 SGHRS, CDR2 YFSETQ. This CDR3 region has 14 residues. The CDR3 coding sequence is TGCGCCAGCAGCCCGGGGAGTCCCGGGGACATTCAGTACTTC. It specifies CASSPGSPGDIQYF.

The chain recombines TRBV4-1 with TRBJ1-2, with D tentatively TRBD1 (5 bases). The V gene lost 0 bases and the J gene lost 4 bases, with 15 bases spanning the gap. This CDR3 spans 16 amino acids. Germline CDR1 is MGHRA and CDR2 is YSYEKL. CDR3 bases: TGCGCCAGCAGCCAAGATAGGCAGGGAACGATCTATGGCTACACCTTC. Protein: CASSQDRQGTIYGYTF.

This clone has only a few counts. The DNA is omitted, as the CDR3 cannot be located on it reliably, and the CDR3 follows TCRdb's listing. The CDR3 spells CATSRVGQGAGVFF. The chain couples TRBV15 to TRBJ1-1; the DNA was not used to check the table's D call, TRBD1. The CDR3 is 14 amino acids in total, end residues counted. In germline, CDR1 is LNHNV, CDR2 YYDKDF (reference sequence).

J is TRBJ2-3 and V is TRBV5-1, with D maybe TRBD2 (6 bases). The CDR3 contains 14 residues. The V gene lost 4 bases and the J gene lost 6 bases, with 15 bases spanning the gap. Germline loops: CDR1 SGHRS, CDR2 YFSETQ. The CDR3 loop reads CASSPVTSSDTQYF. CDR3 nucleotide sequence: TGCGCCAGCAGCCCGGTGACTAGTTCTGATACGCAGTATTTT. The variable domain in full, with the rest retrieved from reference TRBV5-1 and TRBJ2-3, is KAGVTQTPRYLIKTRGQQVTLSCSPISGHRSVSWYQQTPGQGLQFLFEYFSETQRNKGNFPGRFSGRQFSNSRSEMNVSTLELGDSALYLCASSPVTSSDTQYFGPGTRLTVL.